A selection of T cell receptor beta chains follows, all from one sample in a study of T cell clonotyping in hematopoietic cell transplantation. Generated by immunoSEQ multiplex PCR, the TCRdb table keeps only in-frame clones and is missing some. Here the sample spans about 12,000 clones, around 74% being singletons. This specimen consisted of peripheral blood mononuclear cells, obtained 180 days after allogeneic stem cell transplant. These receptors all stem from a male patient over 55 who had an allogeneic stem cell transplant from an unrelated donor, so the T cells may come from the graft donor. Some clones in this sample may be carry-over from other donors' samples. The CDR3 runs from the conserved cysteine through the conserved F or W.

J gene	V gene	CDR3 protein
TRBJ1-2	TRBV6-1	CASGKRGYYGYTF
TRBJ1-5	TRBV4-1	CASSRSGTYSNQPQHF
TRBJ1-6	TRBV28	CASSSTGGYSPLHF
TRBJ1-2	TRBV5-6	CASSLTDLRGYTF
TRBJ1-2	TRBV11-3	CASSLGQAYGYTF
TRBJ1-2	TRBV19	CASSIAAANYGYTF
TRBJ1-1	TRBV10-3	CAISDSVNTEAFF
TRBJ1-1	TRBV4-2	CASSQEPQGGTEAFF
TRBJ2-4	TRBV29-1	CSAGDSLNIQYF
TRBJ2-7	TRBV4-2	CASSQEGGGLAFEQYF
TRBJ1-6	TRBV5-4	CASSLDRTSNSPLHF
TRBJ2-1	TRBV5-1	CASSGRANYNEQFF
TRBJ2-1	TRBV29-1	CSVVGTSRFF
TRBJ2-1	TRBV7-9	CASSPRLGSSYNEQFF
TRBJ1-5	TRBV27	CASSLTGVFNQPQHF
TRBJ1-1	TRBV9	CASSVTGTVPTEAFF
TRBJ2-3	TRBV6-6	CASSYLEGTDTQYF
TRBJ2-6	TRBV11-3	CASSLGGWFGANVLTF
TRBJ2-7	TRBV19	CASSMVGRPMQYF
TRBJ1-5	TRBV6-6	CASSSVGNQPQHF
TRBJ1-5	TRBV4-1	CASSQGDRPGNQPQHF
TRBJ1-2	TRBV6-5	CASIQRRDSPYGYTF
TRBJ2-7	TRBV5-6	CASSPPHRASEQYF
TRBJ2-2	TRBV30	CAWSGSDGSTGELFF
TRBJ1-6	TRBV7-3	CASSLTDRGRSPLHF
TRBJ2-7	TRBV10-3	CAISESFAGGGYEQYF
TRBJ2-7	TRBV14	CASSPQGAGSYEQYF
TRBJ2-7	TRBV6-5	CASSGPGQGSYEQYF
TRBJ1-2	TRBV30	CAWSRQGAGGYTF
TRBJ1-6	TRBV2	CASSEWGVGSYNSPLHF